This T cell receptor beta chain derives from a study of cytomegalovirus exposure and HLA in healthy donors (TCRdb year 2017). A note on the overall study: In an earlier analysis of 587 of the donors, 276 Gb of sequence data and approximately 120 million unique TCR beta sequences from 150 million to 200 million T cells were reported. High-throughput TCR immunosequencing, statistical association of individual TCRs with disease status, and machine learning were combined to predict cytomegalovirus infection status. Typing coverage differed by locus: A, B, C, DRB1 and DQB1 were typed in roughly 629-640 donors, DQA1 in roughly 500, DPA1 in 600 to 610, and DPB1 in around 490. Along with the roughly 670-subject first cohort, a separate validation cohort of approximately 110 different subjects was used. The aim of the study was to test whether cataloging public T cell receptors could identify signatures of past pathogen exposure. On average, roughly 250,000 unique TCR beta nucleotide sequences were sequenced per donor among 398 genotyped donors of the cohort, with roughly 19% of those sequences being non-productive. Rather than drawing on any new phenotypic data, the later analysis identified candidate immune exposures from TCR beta sequences and the way those sequences occurred across donors. HLA typing included class I and class II loci at four-digit resolution. Among the roughly 380 genotyped donors, 81% belonged to the genetic ancestry cluster associated with self-reported Caucasian donors. An early release that covered fewer than 750 HLA-typed donors contained about 290 gigabases of sequencing data and 85 million to 100 million unique TCR sequences. A later analysis re-examined previously published TCR beta repertoires from just over 650 donors and added high-resolution HLA genotyping to investigate patterns of TCR occurrence. Alongside the repertoire data, information on donor age, sex, ethnicity and CMV serostatus was compiled. Every repertoire in the discovery cohort had been generated on one and the same sequencing platform. An earlier analysis of more than 450 of the donors used high-throughput TCR beta sequencing to judge whether each TCR beta V gene segment behaved as functional or pseudogenic. Genome-wide SNP genotypes for about 65% of the 666 donors were used in a later genetic analysis, which treated that subset as a discovery cohort. The study used immunosequencing to profile the T cell repertoires of 666 subjects and linked those repertoires to cytomegalovirus serostatus. A few DR-DQ haplotypes were treated as single units for association and clustering because of strong linkage in the cohort. Beyond this particular receptor, the publication reports: A later analysis found that HLA-associated TCR beta chains were more clonally expanded and had lower generation probabilities than equally common non-associated chains. In vitro tests confirmed that a few of the cytomegalovirus-associated TCR beta chains recognize cytomegalovirus antigens. Because HLA typing was missing for some donors at each locus, association tests included only the typed subset. A later analysis reported that several top co-occurrence clusters appeared linked to parvovirus B19, influenza, CMV and Epstein-Barr virus. A cluster of highly shared sequence variants was judged likely to represent a technical artifact of the sequencing pipeline. Some IMGT-functional V segments, including TRBV6-2 and TRBV6-3, could not be distinguished by the 87-base-pair reads and were therefore excluded. A later analysis associated approximately 17,000 TCR beta sequences with specific HLA alleles at a false discovery rate of 0.05. In a later analysis, most CMV-associated TCR beta chains were found to appear HLA-restricted, with HLA associations seemingly driven largely by CMV exposure. Across donors, most TCR sequences were observed very rarely, whereas some public TCRs were present in many individuals. An earlier analysis of approximately 530 of the donors showed that most TCR beta V segments appeared in productive rearrangements either about 87% or about 30% of the time, which broadly matched IMGT annotations. Only TCR beta chains were sequenced in this cohort, and the absence of alpha or paired-chain data limited detectable features. Strong co-occurrence of HLA alleles, especially DR and DQ, made assigning TCR associations to individual alleles difficult. The presence/absence analyses assumed that sequencing depth was roughly uniform across donors, and that assumption may not be true. The study listed 150 to 200 TCR beta chains as associated with cytomegalovirus. V-gene and J-gene trimming of TCR beta chains was associated with a missense DCLRE1C variant in a later genetic analysis, and the association was replicated in an independent cohort. In a later genetic analysis, fewer N-insertions in productive TCRs were reported among donors in an Asian-associated ancestry cluster than the 666-donor mean. In both the original and validation cohorts, the classifier was reported to diagnose cytomegalovirus status with high specificity and sensitivity. CMV serostatus was the only immune exposure information available for the cohort. A later analysis found that TCR association rates varied across HLA loci, with DRB1 alleles showing the most associated TCRs and HLA-C alleles the fewest. The authors suggested that the approach could potentially be extended to other disease states and immunological phenotypes. Because counts were too low, under 20 rarely observed V segments, including chromosome 9 orphons, were left out of the earlier analysis of roughly 600 of the donors. A further reported finding was that TCR beta sequences accurately predicted the HLA-A and HLA-B alleles for most subjects in the first cohort. Linkage disequilibrium might explain the correlated functional status among segregating V segments, but an unknown experimental factor could not be ruled out.

On this clone itself: Its antigen has not been determined. One base away there is no much larger clone; base qualities are not given.

The cohort comprised 710 or so healthy bone marrow donors. At the time of sampling, all cohort members were nominally healthy, though unrecorded immune exposures were likely present. The donor was CMV seropositive and belonged to the group of 270 or so seropositive cohort members. Every donor gave a peripheral blood sample, and the peripheral blood mononuclear cells from that sample were used for TCR beta sequencing. Genomic DNA extraction from the blood cell samples was performed with the Qiagen DNeasy Blood Extraction Kit. Library creation used the immunoSEQ multiplex PCR assay. The multiplex PCR relied on a mix of 60 forward primers for TCR Vbeta segments and 13 reverse primers for TCR Jbeta segments. The CDR3 region of rearranged TCR beta genes was amplified from genomic DNA by a multiplex PCR assay. The amplified TCR beta libraries were sequenced on the Illumina HiSeq System as 87-base-pair reads. The original methods were these. A later analysis counted about 80 million unique TCR beta chains across the roughly 700 repertoires, and about 10 million of these chains were shared by at least two donors. To remove PCR and sequencing errors, raw reads were error-corrected and collapsed into unique sequences using a nearest-neighbor algorithm that merged closely related sequences. CDR3 sequences were aligned to IMGT reference sequences to assign V, D and J gene segments. For a sequence to be retained, a match of at least six nucleotides to both a V gene segment and a J gene segment was required. A rearrangement was called productive if the CDR3 had no stop codons and remained in frame with V and J, and every other rearrangement was called non-productive. Following IMGT convention, CDR3 was defined as the stretch from the second conserved V-encoded cysteine up to the conserved J-encoded phenylalanine. In an earlier analysis of more than 550 of the donors, sequences lacking an unambiguous match to a single V gene segment were excluded. In an earlier analysis of a few hundred of the donors, V segments were called functional above 56.7% productive rearrangements and were called segregating when the between-donor standard deviation exceeded 5%. A statistical classification framework was built for diagnosing cytomegalovirus status from the catalog of TCR beta chain sequences. In a later analysis, V and J genes were assigned by comparing TCR nucleotide sequences against IMGT/GENE-DB human TR gene sequences. A later analysis assigned CDR3 sequences and most-parsimonious VDJ recombination scenarios with the TCRdist pipeline. In a later analysis, each TCR beta chain was defined by its CDR3 amino acid sequence together with its V-gene family, and reads lacking a unique V-gene family were excluded. In a later analysis, approximately 640 highly shared, low-generation-probability nucleotide sequences were removed to address suspected cross-contamination and a sequencing artifact. In a later analysis, a clonal expansion index for each public chain was calculated from normalized within-repertoire ranks of inferred template counts. In a later analysis, generation probabilities were computed using a VDJ recombination model fitted to out-of-frame rearrangements, and the results were checked against IGoR. A later analysis scored TCR-TCR, TCR-HLA and TCR-CMV co-occurrence with hypergeometric tests, applying a repertoire-size bias correction to TCR pairs. False discovery rates were estimated in a later analysis by permuting HLA or CMV assignments 20 times. In a later analysis, co-occurring TCRs were grouped using DBSCAN, with TCRdist sequence similarity added in when clustering inside HLA-allele-positive subsets. Co-occurrence clustering excluded repertoires with fewer than 30,000 or more than 120,000 public chains, plus five with anomalous nucleotide sharing. What TCRdb holds here is the immuneACCESS table cut down to in-frame rearrangements. Part of the clones is not present; checked against another copy, under half of the missing clones reflect an unresolved V gene, and the others are unexplained. The V and J calls and clone size come from that table; D and trimming were worked out from the DNA. This sample comprises 100,000 or so clones, 70% to 85% of them detected only once. 9.5% to 12% of the sample goes to the ten largest clones.

The CDR3 numbers 15 residues from cysteine through phenylalanine. CDR3 DNA only is kept here, 45 bases in frame from base 1. As encoded in the germline V gene, CDR1 is LGHNA while CDR2 is YSLEER. The trim is 0 bases for V and 2 bases for J, with a gap of 10 bases between the germline ends. The chain was built from TRBV4-3 and TRBJ2-5, and possibly TRBD1, on 5 matching bases. The sample consisted of PBMCs. This sequence originates from a man aged 35-49 years in good health and CMV-seropositive. The DNA is TGCGCCAGCAGCCAAGATTTTCACAGGCAAGAGACCCAGTACTTC. This codes for CASSQDFHRQETQYF.